A selection of T cell receptor beta chains follows, all from one sample in a study of blood T cell repertoires in COVID-19. Here immunoSEQ multiplex PCR was the method, and the copy in TCRdb shows in-frame clones only, minus some. Among under 95,000 clones listed, just over 85% were seen once. Sample: peripheral blood. The receptors here all came from a human donor in a cohort sampled during active COVID-19. Both conserved end residues are part of each CDR3. Fields, in order: clone size, J gene, D gene, V gene, CDR3 DNA, CDR3 protein. The D gene is left open where the match is weak. A clone size is listed for some rows: how often the clone was seen (once, few, many), or a class if it is expanded.

>NA|TRBJ2-1|NA|TRBV2
TGTGCCAGCAGTGATCGCAGATACAATGAGCAGTTCTTC
CASSDRRYNEQFF
>NA|TRBJ2-2|TRBD2|TRBV3-1/TRBV3-2
TGTGCCAGCAGCCAAGTCCCTAGCGGGGGGTCGAACACCGGGGAGCTGTTTTTT
CASSQVPSGGSNTGELFF
>NA|TRBJ1-2|TRBD1|TRBV30
TGTGCCTGGAGTGCCTCAGGGGGCTGGGGCTACACCTTC
CAWSASGGWGYTF
>NA|TRBJ1-2|NA|TRBV18
TGTGCCAGCTCACCCGAGACAGGTTCTAACTATGGCTACACCTTC
CASSPETGSNYGYTF
>NA|TRBJ2-5|TRBD1|TRBV27
TGTGCCAGCAGTTTCCTGGGACAGGGACTGGGAGAGACCCAGTACTTC
CASSFLGQGLGETQYF
>NA|TRBJ2-5|TRBD1|TRBV5-1
TGCGCCAGCAGCCTGGGACAGGTTGGGGAGACCCAGTACTTC
CASSLGQVGETQYF
>NA|TRBJ2-2|TRBD1|TRBV6-6
TGTGCCAGCATTGAACAGGGGGAGATGGCCGGGGAGCTGTTTTTT
CASIEQGEMAGELFF
>few|TRBJ2-3|TRBD1|TRBV6-6
TGTGCCAGCAGTTACTCAGCAGGGGGAAGCACAGATACGCAGTATTTT
CASSYSAGGSTDTQYF
>NA|TRBJ1-1|NA|TRBV6-5
TGTGCCAGCAGTCGCACCTACGGTGACACTGAAGCTTTCTTT
CASSRTYGDTEAFF
>NA|TRBJ1-6|NA|TRBV27
TGTGCCAGCACTTTACGGCTTCGGGATTCACCCCTCCACTTT
CASTLRLRDSPLHF
>NA|TRBJ2-1|TRBD1|TRBV6-5
TGTGCCAGCAGAGGGACAGGGACATACAATGAGCAGTTCTTC
CASRGTGTYNEQFF
>NA|TRBJ1-2|NA|TRBV29-1
TGCAGCGGGGGGCAAGAGGCGTCTAACTATGGCTACACCTTC
CSGGQEASNYGYTF
>NA|TRBJ2-7|TRBD2|TRBV7-2
TGTGCCAGCAGCCCAGCGGGAGGGAAATACGAGCAGTACTTC
CASSPAGGKYEQYF
>few|TRBJ1-5|TRBD1|TRBV29-1
TGCAGCCCATTCCGGGACAGGGGTCTCTGGAGCAATCAGCCCCAGCATTTT
CSPFRDRGLWSNQPQHF
>NA|TRBJ2-4|NA|TRBV9
TGTGCCAGCAGCCCCCAGGAGGGGAAATACATTCAGTACTTC
CASSPQEGKYIQYF
>NA|TRBJ1-4|NA|TRBV5-1
TGCGCCAGCAGCTTGGGGTTACAGGGCGGAGAGGAAAAACTGTTTTTT
CASSLGLQGGEEKLFF
>NA|TRBJ2-1|TRBD1|TRBV6-5
TGTGCCAGCACCCTCGGGACAGTCTACAATGAGCAGTTCTTC
CASTLGTVYNEQFF
>NA|TRBJ1-3|NA|TRBV4-3
TGCGCCAGCAGCCAAGATAGCTCCTCTGGAAACACCATATATTTT
CASSQDSSSGNTIYF
>NA|TRBJ1-1|NA|TRBV30
TGTGCCTGGAGCGCGTCGTTGGAAGCTTTCTTT
CAWSASLEAFF
>NA|TRBJ2-1|TRBD2|TRBV12-5
TGTGCTAGTGGTTTGCAGCGCGGGAGTGAGCAGTTCTTC
CASGLQRGSEQFF
>NA|TRBJ1-2|NA|TRBV18
TGTGCCAGCTCACTCGTGGGCCCCGAAGCCGATGGCTACACCTTC
CASSLVGPEADGYTF
>NA|TRBJ2-7|NA|TRBV9
TGTGCCAGCAGCGAAGTGGGGAGCTCCTACGAGCAGTACTTC
CASSEVGSSYEQYF
>NA|TRBJ2-7|NA|TRBV5-5
TGTGCCAGCAGCTTACAGGGTTTTGGGGAAAAAAGGCAGTACTTC
CASSLQGFGEKRQYF
>NA|TRBJ1-5|NA|TRBV11-2
TGTGCCAGCAGCTCCGGGATCGAGCAGCCCCAGCATTTT
CASSSGIEQPQHF
>NA|TRBJ2-1|TRBD2|TRBV4-3
TGCGCCAGCAGCCTCCGGACTAGCGGGGGGCTATACAATGAGCAGTTCTTC
CASSLRTSGGLYNEQFF
>NA|TRBJ2-7|NA|TRBV18
TGTGCCAGCTCATCTCCGGTTAGCTCCTACGAGCAGTACTTC
CASSSPVSSYEQYF
>NA|TRBJ2-3|NA|TRBV5-1
TGCGCCAGCAGCCTGGGACTGATTACAGATACGCAGTATTTT
CASSLGLITDTQYF
>NA|TRBJ2-2|NA|TRBV27
TGTGCCAGCAGTTTATCGTGGACAAACACCGGGGAGCTGTTTTTT
CASSLSWTNTGELFF
>once|TRBJ2-1|NA|TRBV5-1
TGCGCCAGCAGCTTGATGGCTGGAGTTGAGCAGTTCTTC
CASSLMAGVEQFF
>NA|TRBJ1-1|TRBD1|TRBV6-5
TGTGCCAGCACGGACAGGATGAACACTGAAGCTTTCTTT
CASTDRMNTEAFF
>NA|TRBJ1-5|NA|TRBV7-9
TGTGCCAGCAGCTTAGACGGGAACCCGGGTCAGCCCCAGCATTTT
CASSLDGNPGQPQHF
>NA|TRBJ1-3|TRBD1|TRBV28
TGTGCCAGCAGTTCACTGCAGGGGGGTGGAAACACCATATATTTT
CASSSLQGGGNTIYF
>NA|TRBJ2-5|TRBD2|TRBV2
TGTGCCAGCGGCCAAAAGGGGCTAGCGGGGTCACAAGAGACCCAGTACTTC
CASGQKGLAGSQETQYF
>NA|TRBJ2-7|TRBD1|TRBV20-1
TGCAGTGCGTCGGACAGGCACGAGCAGTACTTC
CSASDRHEQYF
>few|TRBJ2-2|NA|TRBV19
TGTGCCAGTAGTATAGATCTGTGGGGGCTTGACACCGGGGAGCTGTTTTTT
CASSIDLWGLDTGELFF
>NA|TRBJ2-7|TRBD1|TRBV28
TGTGCCACCGGGACAGGGAACTACGAGCAGTACTTC
CATGTGNYEQYF
>once|TRBJ2-6|NA|TRBV6-1
TGTGCCAGCAGTGATTTGGCCTCTGGGGCCAACGTCCTGACTTTC
CASSDLASGANVLTF
>few|TRBJ1-1|NA|TRBV18
TGTGCCAGCTCACCTTCGGCAGGGCCCGAGGGGGCTGAAGCTTTCTTT
CASSPSAGPEGAEAFF
>NA|TRBJ2-3|NA|TRBV9
TGTGCCAGCAGCGCTGACAGTTTTAGCACAGATACGCAGTATTTT
CASSADSFSTDTQYF
>once|TRBJ1-1|NA|TRBV9
TGTGCCAGCAGCGTTAGCAGGAACACTGAAGCTTTCTTT
CASSVSRNTEAFF
>medium-sized|TRBJ1-2|NA|TRBV7-3
TGTGCCAGCAGCTTAACGGGCTTTTTGGGCTACACCTTC
CASSLTGFLGYTF
>NA|TRBJ2-7|NA|TRBV28
TGTGCCAGCAGCGGGGTCCAGCTCTACGAGCAGTACTTC
CASSGVQLYEQYF
>once|TRBJ2-7|TRBD2|TRBV29-1
TGCAGCGTTGAGGATAGGGCGGGGGGGAACTACGAGCAGTACTTC
CSVEDRAGGNYEQYF
>NA|TRBJ1-6|NA|TRBV6-4
TGTGCCAGCAGTGGATCTAGCTCCTATAATTCACCCCTCCACTTT
CASSGSSSYNSPLHF
>NA|TRBJ2-3|NA|TRBV5-4
TGTGCCAGCAGCTCGACGGGACTTCGCACAGATACGCAGTATTTT
CASSSTGLRTDTQYF
>NA|TRBJ1-2|NA|TRBV3-1/TRBV3-2
TGTGCCAGCAGCCAAGACAGGATCTTTATATCAAACTATGGCTACACCTTC
CASSQDRIFISNYGYTF
>NA|TRBJ2-3|TRBD2|TRBV11-1
TGTGCCAGCAGCTGGACTAGCGGACACACAGATACGCAGTATTTT
CASSWTSGHTDTQYF
>NA|TRBJ2-6|TRBD2|TRBV7-7
TGTGCCAGCAGCCCCGGACTAGCGAGTGGGGCCAACGTCCTGACTTTC
CASSPGLASGANVLTF
>NA|TRBJ2-1|TRBD2|TRBV2
TGTGCCAGCAGTGGCAGGGCCGGCGAGCGGGAGGGAAGGAATGAGCAGTTCTTC
CASSGRAGEREGRNEQFF
>NA|TRBJ1-5|TRBD1|TRBV4-1
TGCGCCAGCAGCCAAGATGGCCCACAGGGGAATAGCAATCAGCCCCAGCATTTT
CASSQDGPQGNSNQPQHF
>NA|TRBJ2-2|TRBD2|TRBV10-3
TGTGCCATCGGCGGACTAGATACGAACACCGGGGAGCTGTTTTTT
CAIGGLDTNTGELFF
>NA|TRBJ2-7|NA|TRBV3-1/TRBV3-2
TGTGCCAGCAGCCAAGACCCAGTCTCCTACGAGCAGTACTTC
CASSQDPVSYEQYF
>NA|TRBJ1-4|TRBD1|TRBV5-4
TGTGCCAGCAGCGAGGACAGGGTTGCAACTAATGAAAAACTGTTTTTT
CASSEDRVATNEKLFF
>NA|TRBJ1-4|TRBD1|TRBV6-5
TGTGCCAGCAGTTCCCGGGACAGGGATGAAAAACTGTTTTTT
CASSSRDRDEKLFF
>NA|TRBJ1-5|NA|TRBV24-1
TGTGCCACCAGCCCCGGGGGGGCAGGCAATCAGCCCCAGCATTTT
CATSPGGAGNQPQHF
>NA|TRBJ2-3|NA|TRBV27
TGTGCCAGCAGTAGCTTCACAGATACGCAGTATTTT
CASSSFTDTQYF
>once|TRBJ1-5|NA|TRBV6-5
TGTGCCAGCAGCCCCAACAGTAGCAATCAGCCCCAGCATTTT
CASSPNSSNQPQHF
>NA|TRBJ1-2|TRBD1|TRBV30
TGTGCCTGGGGGACAGATCATAACTATGGCTACACCTTC
CAWGTDHNYGYTF
>NA|TRBJ2-5|TRBD2|TRBV3-1/TRBV3-2
TGTGCCAGCAGCCAAGCGGGAATCCTAGCGGGGGGCCAAGAGACCCAGTACTTC
CASSQAGILAGGQETQYF
>NA|TRBJ2-5|NA|TRBV30
TGTGCCTGGACTAGCGCCCTTGAGACCCAGTACTTC
CAWTSALETQYF